Below, 23 T cell receptor beta chains from the same sample are listed, as sequenced in a study of T cell changes during pregnancy in multiple sclerosis. Here immunoSEQ multiplex PCR was the method, and the copy in TCRdb shows in-frame clones only, minus some. In the table there are 35,000 to 45,000 clones, 85% to 90% of which are singletons. The sequenced sample was peripheral blood, obtained in the second trimester of pregnancy. The receptor set was obtained from a female donor in good health, enrolled as a control in a pregnancy study.

This clone was observed a single time. V gene TRBV6-5 combines with J gene TRBJ2-7, with D possibly matching TRBD1 (6 bases). From germline, CDR1 is MNHEY and CDR2 SVGAGI. V shed 7 bases and J shed 5 bases, with 15 bases lying between them. The CDR3 covers 13 residues. The CDR3: CASNTGTRNEQYF. The CDR3, as DNA: TGTGCCAGCAACACCGGGACACGCAACGAGCAGTACTTC.

In its sample, this clone was seen a few times. J is TRBJ1-1 and V is TRBV7-9; D gene uncertain. The CDR3 consists of 14 residues. Germline loops: CDR1 SEHNR, CDR2 FQNEAQ (reference sequence). The V gene lost 2 bases and the J gene lost 0 bases, with 7 bases spanning the gap. The CDR3 DNA reads TGTGCCAGCAGCTTATCCAGGCTGAACACTGAAGCTTTCTTT. The encoded protein is CASSLSRLNTEAFF.

This clone has only one observation. V gene TRBV11-2 combines with J gene TRBJ2-5; 11 bases align to TRBD2. Germline lookup yields CDR1 SGHAT and CDR2 FQNNGV. J lost 4 bases, V lost 5 bases, and 12 bases had no gene match. The CDR3 has 17 amino acids. The CDR3 nucleotides read TGTGCCAGCAGCGCAACGCTGGGTCTAGCGGGAGGAGAGACCCAGTACTTC. It translates to CASSATLGLAGGETQYF.

The V and J genes are TRBV18 and TRBJ1-5; 8 nucleotides agree with TRBD1. With V trimmed by 2 bases and J by 6 bases, 6 bases remained unmatched. This CDR3 is built from 15 residues. Germline V gene lookup returns CDR1 KGHSH and CDR2 LQKENI. The CDR3 nucleotides are TGTGCCAGCTCACCAATCTCAGGGGGCCCTCAGCCCCAGCATTTT. This sequence encodes CASSPISGGPQPQHF. The variable domain in full, with the rest retrieved from reference TRBV18 and TRBJ1-5, is NAGVMQNPRHLVRRRGQEARLRCSPMKGHSHVYWYRQLPEEGLKFMVYLQKENIIDESGMPKERFSAEFPKEGPSILRIQQVVRGDSAAYFCASSPISGGPQPQHFGDGTRLSIL.

This clone has more than one count but fewer than ten. This chain links TRBV15 with TRBJ2-6, with 8 bases matching TRBD1. The V gene's germline CDR1 is LNHNV and CDR2 YYDKDF (reference sequence). This CDR3 spans 18 amino acids. Trimming cost V 5 bases and J 0 bases; bases outside gene matches: 9. CDR3 residues: CATSGPGQDISGANVLTF. Here the CDR3 DNA reads TGTGCCACCAGCGGGCCGGGACAGGATATCTCTGGGGCCAACGTCCTGACTTTC.

This clone has just one count. This chain joins TRBV7-2 and TRBJ2-1; D ambiguous. The CDR3 contains 13 residues. The V gene's germline CDR1 is SGHTA and CDR2 FQGNSA. V was cut by 5 bases and J by 4 bases, with 9 bases left in between. The CDR3 spells CASSTAGYNEQFF. The DNA for the CDR3 is TGTGCCAGCAGCACAGCAGGATACAATGAGCAGTTCTTC.

The chain is built from TRBV19 and TRBJ1-3; TRBD1 aligns across 7 bases. The CDR3 has 15 residues. Germline V CDR1 and CDR2: LNHDA, SQIVND (reference sequence). The V gene end was trimmed by 5 bases and the J gene end by 6 bases; junction bases not matched to a gene: 10. CDR3 in amino acids: CASSSQGGSTNTIYF. CDR3 in DNA: TGTGCCAGTAGTTCCCAGGGGGGCTCTACAAACACCATATATTTT.

The rearrangement joins TRBV2 to TRBJ2-3; possibly TRBD2 for D (6 bases). The CDR3 extends over 13 amino acids. The germline CDR1 and CDR2 sequences are SNHLY and FYNNEI. The V gene lost 6 bases and the J gene lost 6 bases, with 13 bases spanning the gap. DNA for the CDR3: TGTGCCAGCAGGGGGGGAGGCCCCGATACGCAGTATTTT. Translated, it gives CASRGGGPDTQYF.

This clone was detected only once. The chain carries TRBV6-1 and TRBJ2-3, with 11 bases aligning to TRBD1. Germline CDR1 and CDR2: MNHNS and SASEGT. V gave up 9 bases and J gave up 7 bases; unmatched junction bases: 6. The CDR3 sequence is 13 residues long. CDR3 residues: CASRDRGSNTQYF. DNA of the CDR3: TGTGCCAGTCGGGACAGGGGGTCGAATACGCAGTATTTT.

This chain links TRBV5-4 with TRBJ2-2; TRBD2 aligns across 14 bases. Germline V gene lookup returns CDR1 SGHNT and CDR2 YYREEE (reference sequence). There are 17 residues in the CDR3. The V segment lost 4 bases and the J segment 5 bases; nucleotides outside the gene matches: 7. The CDR3 reads CASSLGLAGEFTGELFF. Here the CDR3 DNA reads TGTGCCAGCAGCCTGGGACTAGCGGGAGAGTTTACCGGGGAGCTGTTTTTT.

Only a few counts were recorded for this clone. The genes are TRBV5-4 and TRBJ1-1, with TRBD1 as a possible D gene (5 bases). Trimming removed 0 bases from V and 4 bases from J, with 13 bases in between. The CDR3 loop spans 15 amino acids. Germline V gene data show CDR1 as SGHNT and CDR2 as YYREEE (reference sequence). In nucleotides, the CDR3 is TGTGCCAGCAGCTTGGGGCAGGGAGGGGTCACTGAAGCTTTCTTT. Residues: CASSLGQGGVTEAFF.

V is TRBV5-6 and J is TRBJ2-7; D unclear. CDR1 and CDR2 from the germline V gene are SGHDT and YYEEEE. The CDR3 runs to 12 residues. The V and J ends lost 0 bases and 2 bases respectively, with 3 bases between them. The chain's CDR3 is CASSLAAYEQYF. In nucleotides, the CDR3 is TGTGCCAGCAGCTTGGCTGCCTACGAGCAGTACTTC.

The chain is built from TRBV5-1 and TRBJ1-1, with TRBD1 matching over 7 bases. The CDR3 extends over 16 amino acids. CDR1 and CDR2 (germline): SGHRS, YFSETQ. V gave up 3 bases and J gave up 1 base; unmatched junction bases: 9. Here the CDR3 DNA reads TGCGCCAGCAGCTCCCCGGCACAGGGGAAGAACACTGAAGCTTTCTTT. This codes for CASSSPAQGKNTEAFF.

This clone was counted a single time. The J gene is TRBJ1-3, the V gene TRBV30; D is unresolved. This CDR3 has 13 residues. Germline loops: CDR1 GTSNPN, CDR2 SVGIG (reference sequence). The V and J ends lost 2 bases and 6 bases respectively, with 11 bases between them. CDR3 sequence (DNA): TGTGCCTGGAGTTACCCGGTGCTAAACACCATATATTTT. Amino acid sequence: CAWSYPVLNTIYF.

The chain recombines TRBV12-5 with TRBJ2-7; 11 positions agree with TRBD1. This CDR3 contains 15 residues. Germline CDR1 LGHNT, CDR2 FRNRAP. Unmatched junction bases numbered 6, after V lost 1 base and J lost 7 bases. Here the CDR3 reads CASGLGTGGPGEQYF. DNA of the CDR3: TGTGCTAGTGGTTTGGGGACAGGGGGCCCGGGAGAGCAGTACTTC.

The chain is built from TRBV10-3 and TRBJ2-5; 8 bases are a match to TRBD2. With V trimmed by 6 bases and J by 2 bases, 5 bases remained unmatched. CDR3 length: 14 residues. CDR1 ENHRY and CDR2 SYGVKD come from the germline V gene. CDR3 nucleotides: TGTGCCATCAGCGAGGCGGGAGGTCAAGAGACCCAGTACTTC. This gives the protein CAISEAGGQETQYF.

The chain carries TRBV5-8 and TRBJ2-3; D possibly corresponds to TRBD2 (7 bases). CDR3 length equals 15 residues. V was cut by 1 base and J by 2 bases, with 11 bases left in between. CDR1 and CDR2 from the germline V gene are SGHTS and YDEGEE. The CDR3 spells CASSLRGGSTDTQYF. DNA for the CDR3: TGTGCCAGCAGCTTGAGGGGGGGTTCCACAGATACGCAGTATTTT.

V usage is TRBV27 and J usage is TRBJ1-6; 9 bases line up with TRBD1. Per the germline V gene, CDR1 is MNHEY and CDR2 is SMNVEV (reference sequence). The CDR3 runs to 16 residues. V was pared by 4 bases and J by 8 bases, with 9 bases of the junction left unmatched. The CDR3 nucleotides are TGTGCCAGCAGTTCCTACGGACAGGGGCCGGATTCACCCCTCCACTTT. Translating it yields CASSSYGQGPDSPLHF.

The chain recombines TRBV18 with TRBJ1-1, with D possibly matching TRBD1 (5 bases). The CDR3 covers 15 residues. The V end lost 3 bases, the J end lost 4 bases, and 15 bases lay between the germline ends. Germline values: CDR1 KGHSH, CDR2 LQKENI. DNA for the CDR3: TGTGCCAGCTCACCCTCGGGAGGGGCGGGCACTGAAGCTTTCTTT. This sequence encodes CASSPSGGAGTEAFF.

The chain couples TRBV6-5 to TRBJ1-3, with no clear D. V lost 0 bases and J lost 0, with 9 bases in between. This CDR3 is 16 amino acids long. Germline values: CDR1 MNHEY, CDR2 SVGAGI. CDR3 in DNA: TGTGCCAGCAGTTACTCGAGGGCCAGCTCTGGAAACACCATATATTTT. Protein product: CASSYSRASSGNTIYF.

This chain connects TRBV13 to TRBJ2-1; 9 bases line up with TRBD2. Germline-derived CDR1 and CDR2 are PRHDT and FYEKMQ (reference sequence). J was trimmed by 5 bases and V by 6 bases; bases with no gene match: 11. CDR3 size: 16 residues. The CDR3 sequence is CASSTFGGGANNEQFF. The CDR3 bases are TGTGCCAGCAGTACGTTTGGCGGGGGGGCCAACAATGAGCAGTTCTTC.

This sequence joins TRBV27 and TRBJ1-4, with D unresolved. V dropped 1 base and J dropped 0 bases, with 6 bases sitting between them. The CDR3 runs to 15 residues. Germline CDR1 and CDR2: MNHEY and SMNVEV (reference sequence). The CDR3 region is CASSLFGATNEKLFF. The CDR3 nucleotides read TGTGCCAGCAGTTTATTCGGTGCAACTAATGAAAAACTGTTTTTT.

The CDR3 DNA reads TGTGCCAGCAGCACTAAGACCAAGTCTGAGGAGCAGTACTTC. Amino acids: CASSTKTKSEEQYF. The rearrangement links TRBV11-3 to TRBJ2-7, with unresolved D. CDR1 is SGHNT, CDR2 YENEEA, per germline. The CDR3 is made up of 14 amino acids. Trimming left V 5 bases short and J 7 bases short, with 18 bases between.